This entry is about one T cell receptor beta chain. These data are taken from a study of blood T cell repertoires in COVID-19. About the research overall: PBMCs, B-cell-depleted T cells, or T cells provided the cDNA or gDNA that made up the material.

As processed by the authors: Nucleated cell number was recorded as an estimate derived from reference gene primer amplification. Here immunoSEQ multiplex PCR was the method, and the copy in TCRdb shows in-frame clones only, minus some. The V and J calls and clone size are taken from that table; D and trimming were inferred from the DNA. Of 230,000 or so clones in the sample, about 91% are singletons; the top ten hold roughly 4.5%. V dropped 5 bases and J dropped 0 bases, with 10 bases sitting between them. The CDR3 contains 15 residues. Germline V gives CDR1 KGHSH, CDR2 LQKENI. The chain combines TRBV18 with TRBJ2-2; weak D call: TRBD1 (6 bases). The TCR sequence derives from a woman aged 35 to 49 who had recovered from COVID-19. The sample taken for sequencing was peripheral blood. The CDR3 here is CASSYRDPNTGELFF. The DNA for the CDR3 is TGTGCCAGCTCATACAGGGACCCGAACACCGGGGAGCTGTTTTTT.